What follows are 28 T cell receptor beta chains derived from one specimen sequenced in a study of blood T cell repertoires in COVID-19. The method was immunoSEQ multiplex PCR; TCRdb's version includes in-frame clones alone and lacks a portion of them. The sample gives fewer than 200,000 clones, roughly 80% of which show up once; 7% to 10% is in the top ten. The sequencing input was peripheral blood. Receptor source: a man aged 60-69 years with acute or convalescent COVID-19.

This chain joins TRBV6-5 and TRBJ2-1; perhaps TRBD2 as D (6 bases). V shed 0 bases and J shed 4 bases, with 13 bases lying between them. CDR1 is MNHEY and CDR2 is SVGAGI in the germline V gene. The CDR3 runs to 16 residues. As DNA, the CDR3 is TGTGCCAGCAGTTACTCGAAGGCGGGGCATTACAATGAGCAGTTCTTC. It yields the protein CASSYSKAGHYNEQFF.

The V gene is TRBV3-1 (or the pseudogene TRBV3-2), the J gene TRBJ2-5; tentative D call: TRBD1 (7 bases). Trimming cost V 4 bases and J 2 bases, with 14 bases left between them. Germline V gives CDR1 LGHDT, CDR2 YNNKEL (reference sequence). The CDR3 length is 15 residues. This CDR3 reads CASSPGGGRQETQYF. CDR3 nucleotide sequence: TGTGCCAGCAGCCCAGGAGGGGGCCGACAAGAGACCCAGTACTTC.

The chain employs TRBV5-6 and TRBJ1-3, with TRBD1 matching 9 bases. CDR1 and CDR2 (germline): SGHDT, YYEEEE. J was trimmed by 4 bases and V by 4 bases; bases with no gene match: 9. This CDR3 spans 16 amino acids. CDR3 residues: CASSDKQGAGGNTIYF. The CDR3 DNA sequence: TGTGCCAGCAGCGACAAACAGGGGGCGGGAGGAAACACCATATATTTT.

The CDR3 here is CASSPAGTGGHEQYF. The CDR3 DNA follows: TGCGCCAGCAGCCCGGCCGGGACAGGGGGCCACGAGCAGTACTTC. The gene calls are TRBV4-1 and TRBJ2-7, with 12 bases fitting TRBD1. The CDR3 runs to 15 residues. Germline loops: CDR1 MGHRA, CDR2 YSYEKL. V lost 4 bases to trimming and J lost 5 bases; unmatched junction nucleotides: 6.

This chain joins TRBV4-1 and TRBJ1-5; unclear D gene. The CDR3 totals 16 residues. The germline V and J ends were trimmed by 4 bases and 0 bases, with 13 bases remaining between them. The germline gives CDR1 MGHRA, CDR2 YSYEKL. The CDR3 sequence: CASSPKGGGSNQPQHF. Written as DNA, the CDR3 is TGCGCCAGCAGCCCTAAGGGTGGAGGTAGCAATCAGCCCCAGCATTTT.

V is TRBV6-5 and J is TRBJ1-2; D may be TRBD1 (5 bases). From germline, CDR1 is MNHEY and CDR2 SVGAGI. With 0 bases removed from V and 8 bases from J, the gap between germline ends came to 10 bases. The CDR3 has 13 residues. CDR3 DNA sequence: TGTGCCAGCAGTTACTCGGGGGGGGAGGGCTACACCTTC. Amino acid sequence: CASSYSGGEGYTF.

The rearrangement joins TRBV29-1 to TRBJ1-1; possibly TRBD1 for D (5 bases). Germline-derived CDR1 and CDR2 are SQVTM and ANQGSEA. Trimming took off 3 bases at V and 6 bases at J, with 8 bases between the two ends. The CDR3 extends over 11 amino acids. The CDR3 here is CSVDRAPEAFF. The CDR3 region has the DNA TGCAGCGTTGACAGGGCCCCTGAAGCTTTCTTT.

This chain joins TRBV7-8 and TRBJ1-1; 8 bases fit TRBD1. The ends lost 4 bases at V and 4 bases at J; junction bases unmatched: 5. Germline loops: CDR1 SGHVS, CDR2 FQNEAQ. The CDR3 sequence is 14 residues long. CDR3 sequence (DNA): TGTGCCAGCAGCTGGGGACAGGTTAGCACTGAAGCTTTCTTT. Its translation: CASSWGQVSTEAFF.

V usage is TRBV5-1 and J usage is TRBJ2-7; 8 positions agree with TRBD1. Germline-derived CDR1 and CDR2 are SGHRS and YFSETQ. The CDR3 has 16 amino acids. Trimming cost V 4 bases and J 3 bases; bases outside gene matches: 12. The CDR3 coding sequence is TGCGCCAGCAGCCCATCCGGGACAGGCAAAAACTACGAGCAGTACTTC. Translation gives CASSPSGTGKNYEQYF.

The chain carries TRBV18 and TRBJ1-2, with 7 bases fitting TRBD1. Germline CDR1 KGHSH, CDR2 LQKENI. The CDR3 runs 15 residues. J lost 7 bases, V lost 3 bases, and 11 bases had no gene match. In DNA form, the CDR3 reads TGTGCCAGCTCACCGGAAGGAATAGGGGGCGCTGGCTACACCTTC. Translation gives CASSPEGIGGAGYTF. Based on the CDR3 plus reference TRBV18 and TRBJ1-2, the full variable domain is NAGVMQNPRHLVRRRGQEARLRCSPMKGHSHVYWYRQLPEEGLKFMVYLQKENIIDESGMPKERFSAEFPKEGPSILRIQQVVRGDSAAYFCASSPEGIGGAGYTFGSGTRLTVV.

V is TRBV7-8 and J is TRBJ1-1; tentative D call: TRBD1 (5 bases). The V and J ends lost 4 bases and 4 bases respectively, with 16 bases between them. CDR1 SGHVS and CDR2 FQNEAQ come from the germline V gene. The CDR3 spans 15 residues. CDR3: CASSYQTAGVTEAFF. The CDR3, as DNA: TGTGCCAGCAGCTATCAAACAGCGGGGGTCACTGAAGCTTTCTTT.

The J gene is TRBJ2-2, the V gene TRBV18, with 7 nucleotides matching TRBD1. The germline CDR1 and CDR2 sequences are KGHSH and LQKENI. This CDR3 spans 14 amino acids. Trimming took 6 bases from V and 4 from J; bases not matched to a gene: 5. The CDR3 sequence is CASSRDSTTGELFF. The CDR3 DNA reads TGTGCCAGCTCCCGGGACAGCACCACCGGGGAGCTGTTTTTT.

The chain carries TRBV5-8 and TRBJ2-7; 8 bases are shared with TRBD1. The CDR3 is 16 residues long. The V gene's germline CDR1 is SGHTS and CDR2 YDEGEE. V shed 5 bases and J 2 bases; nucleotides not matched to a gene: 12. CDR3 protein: CASRSRGTGPPYEQYF. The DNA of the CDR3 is TGTGCCAGCAGATCACGAGGGACAGGCCCTCCCTACGAGCAGTACTTC. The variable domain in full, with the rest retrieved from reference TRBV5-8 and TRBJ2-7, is EAGVTQSPTHLIKTRGQQATLRCSPISGHTSVYWYQQALGLGLQFLLWYDEGEERNRGNFPPRFSGRQFPNYSSELNVNALELEDSALYLCASRSRGTGPPYEQYFGPGTRLTVT.

CDR3 protein: CASSQIRDRAYNEQFF. CDR3 in DNA: TGCGCCAGCAGCCAAATCCGGGACAGGGCCTACAATGAGCAGTTCTTC. The chain links TRBV4-1 to TRBJ2-1; 9 positions agree with TRBD1. The germline V gene has CDR1 MGHRA and CDR2 YSYEKL. This CDR3 is built from 16 residues. V shed 2 bases and J 2 bases; nucleotides not matched to a gene: 4.

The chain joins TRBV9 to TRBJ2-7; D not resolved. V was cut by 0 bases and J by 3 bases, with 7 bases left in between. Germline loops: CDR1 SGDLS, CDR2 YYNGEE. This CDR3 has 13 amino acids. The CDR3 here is CASSVGVYYEQYF. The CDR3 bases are TGTGCCAGCAGCGTAGGAGTCTACTACGAGCAGTACTTC.

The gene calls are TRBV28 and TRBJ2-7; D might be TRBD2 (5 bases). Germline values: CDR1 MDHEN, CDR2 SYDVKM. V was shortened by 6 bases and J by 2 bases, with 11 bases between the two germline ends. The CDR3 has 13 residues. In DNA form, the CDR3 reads TGTGCCAGCAGCCACGGAGGAGCCTACGAGCAGTACTTC. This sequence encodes CASSHGGAYEQYF.

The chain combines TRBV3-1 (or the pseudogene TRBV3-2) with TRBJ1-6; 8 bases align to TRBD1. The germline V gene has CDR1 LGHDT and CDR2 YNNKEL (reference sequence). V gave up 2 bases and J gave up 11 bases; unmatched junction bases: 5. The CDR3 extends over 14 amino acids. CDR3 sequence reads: CASSQPQQGAPLHF. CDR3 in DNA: TGTGCCAGCAGCCAACCCCAACAGGGGGCACCCCTCCACTTT.

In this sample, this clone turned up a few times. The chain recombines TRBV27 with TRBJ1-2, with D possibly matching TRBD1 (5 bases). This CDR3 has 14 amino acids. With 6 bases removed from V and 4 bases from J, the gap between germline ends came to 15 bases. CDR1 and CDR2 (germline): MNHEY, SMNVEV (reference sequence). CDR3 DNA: TGTGCCAGCAGATGGGGGGGACCAATCTATGGCTACACCTTC. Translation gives CASRWGGPIYGYTF.

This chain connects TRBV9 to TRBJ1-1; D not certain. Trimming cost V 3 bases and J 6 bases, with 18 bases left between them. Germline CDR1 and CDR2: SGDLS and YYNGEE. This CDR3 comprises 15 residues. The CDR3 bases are TGTGCCAGCAGCGGGGAGGAAAAGGGTCGGCCTGAAGCTTTCTTT. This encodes CASSGEEKGRPEAFF.

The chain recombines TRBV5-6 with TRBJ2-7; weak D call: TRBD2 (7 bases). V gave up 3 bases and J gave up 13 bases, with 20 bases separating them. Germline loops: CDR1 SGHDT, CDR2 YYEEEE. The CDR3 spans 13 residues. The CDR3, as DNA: TGTGCCAGCAGCTGGAAGACTAGCCCGGGACAATACTTC. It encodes CASSWKTSPGQYF.

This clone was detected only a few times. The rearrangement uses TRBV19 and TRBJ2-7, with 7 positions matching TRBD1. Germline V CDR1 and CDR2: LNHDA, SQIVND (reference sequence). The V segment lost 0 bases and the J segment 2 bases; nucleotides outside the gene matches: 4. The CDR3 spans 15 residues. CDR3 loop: CASSIEQGPTYEQYF. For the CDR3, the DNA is TGTGCCAGTAGTATAGAACAGGGGCCGACCTACGAGCAGTACTTC. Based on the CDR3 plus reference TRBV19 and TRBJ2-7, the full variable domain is DGGITQSPKYLFRKEGQNVTLSCEQNLNHDAMYWYRQDPGQGLRLIYYSQIVNDFQKGDIAEGYSVSREKKESFPLTVTSAQKNPTAFYLCASSIEQGPTYEQYFGPGTRLTVT.

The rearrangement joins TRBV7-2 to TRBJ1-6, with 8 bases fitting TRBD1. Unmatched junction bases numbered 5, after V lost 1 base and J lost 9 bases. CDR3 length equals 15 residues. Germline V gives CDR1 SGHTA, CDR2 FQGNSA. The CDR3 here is CASSLERTGTSPLHF. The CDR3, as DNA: TGTGCCAGCAGCTTAGAGAGGACAGGGACTTCACCCCTCCACTTT.

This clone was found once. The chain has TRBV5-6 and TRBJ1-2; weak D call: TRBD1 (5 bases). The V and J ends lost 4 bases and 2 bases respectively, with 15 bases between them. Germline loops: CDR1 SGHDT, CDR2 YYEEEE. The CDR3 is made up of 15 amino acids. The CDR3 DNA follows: TGTGCCAGCAGCCTTGGGGGACTCTTAAACTATGGCTACACCTTC. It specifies CASSLGGLLNYGYTF.

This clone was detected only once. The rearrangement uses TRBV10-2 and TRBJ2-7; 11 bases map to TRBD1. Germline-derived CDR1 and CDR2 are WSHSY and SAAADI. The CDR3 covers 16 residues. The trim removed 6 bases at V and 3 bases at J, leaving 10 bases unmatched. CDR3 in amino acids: CASSEQSGQGVYEQYF. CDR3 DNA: TGCGCCAGCAGCGAACAGTCGGGACAGGGGGTCTACGAGCAGTACTTC.

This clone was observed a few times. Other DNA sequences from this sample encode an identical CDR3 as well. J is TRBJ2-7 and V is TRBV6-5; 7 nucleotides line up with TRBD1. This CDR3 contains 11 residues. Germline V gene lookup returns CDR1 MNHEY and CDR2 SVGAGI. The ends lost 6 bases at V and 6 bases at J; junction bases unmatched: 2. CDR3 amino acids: CASRTGPEQYF. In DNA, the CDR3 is TGTGCCAGCAGGACAGGGCCCGAGCAGTACTTC.

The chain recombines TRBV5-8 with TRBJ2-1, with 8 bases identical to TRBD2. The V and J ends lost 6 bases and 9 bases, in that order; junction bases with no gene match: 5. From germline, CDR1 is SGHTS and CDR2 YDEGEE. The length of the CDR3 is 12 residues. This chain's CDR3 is CASTTGGGEQFF. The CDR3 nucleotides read TGTGCCAGCACCACCGGGGGGGGTGAGCAGTTCTTC.

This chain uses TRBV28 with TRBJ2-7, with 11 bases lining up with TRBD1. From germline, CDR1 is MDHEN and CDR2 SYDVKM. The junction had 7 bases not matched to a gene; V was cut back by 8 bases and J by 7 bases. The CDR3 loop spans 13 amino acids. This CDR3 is CASFGQGAREQYF. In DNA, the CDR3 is TGTGCCAGCTTCGGACAGGGGGCGCGGGAGCAGTACTTC.

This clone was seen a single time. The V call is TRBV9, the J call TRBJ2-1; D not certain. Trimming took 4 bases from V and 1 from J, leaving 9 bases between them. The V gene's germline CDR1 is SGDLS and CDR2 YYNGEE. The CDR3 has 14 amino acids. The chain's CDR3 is CASSLTPSYNEQFF. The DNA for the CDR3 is TGTGCCAGCAGCTTAACACCGTCCTACAATGAGCAGTTCTTC.